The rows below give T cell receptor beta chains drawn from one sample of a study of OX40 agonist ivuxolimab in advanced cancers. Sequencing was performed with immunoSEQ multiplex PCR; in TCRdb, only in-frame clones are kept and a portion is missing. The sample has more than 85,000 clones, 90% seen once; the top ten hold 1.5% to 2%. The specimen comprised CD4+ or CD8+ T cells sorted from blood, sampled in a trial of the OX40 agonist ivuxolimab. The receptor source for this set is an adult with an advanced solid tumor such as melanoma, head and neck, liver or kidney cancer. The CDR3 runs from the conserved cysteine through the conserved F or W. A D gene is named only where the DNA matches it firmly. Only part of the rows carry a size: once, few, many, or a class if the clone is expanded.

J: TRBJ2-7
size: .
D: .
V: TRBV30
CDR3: CAWTFGAEQYF
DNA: TGTGCCTGGACGTTCGGGGCCGAGCAGTACTTC

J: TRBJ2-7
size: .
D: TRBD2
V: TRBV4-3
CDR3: CASSQDIRAGGVEQYF
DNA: TGCGCCAGCAGCCAAGATATACGAGCGGGAGGAGTCGAGCAGTACTTC

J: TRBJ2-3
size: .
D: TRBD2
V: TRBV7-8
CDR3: CASSPTSGGPADTQYF
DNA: TGTGCCAGCAGTCCTACTAGCGGAGGGCCAGCAGATACGCAGTATTTT

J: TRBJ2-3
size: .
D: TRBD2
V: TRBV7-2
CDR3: CASSRWGGGDTDTQYF
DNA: TGTGCCAGCAGTCGATGGGGCGGGGGGGACACAGATACGCAGTATTTT

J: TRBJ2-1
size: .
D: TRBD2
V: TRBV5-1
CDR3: CASSLGFSGRAGEQFF
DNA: TGCGCCAGCAGCTTGGGATTTAGCGGGAGGGCCGGTGAGCAGTTCTTC

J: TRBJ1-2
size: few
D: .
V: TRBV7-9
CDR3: CASSLYRDPNYGYTF
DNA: TGTGCCAGCAGCTTATACAGGGACCCTAACTATGGCTACACCTTC

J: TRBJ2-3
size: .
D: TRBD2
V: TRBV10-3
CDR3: CAAQGGRGTGSDTQYF
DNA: TGTGCCGCTCAGGGCGGGAGAGGGACCGGTTCAGATACGCAGTATTTT

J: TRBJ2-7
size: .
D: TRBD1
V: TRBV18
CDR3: CASSPSPGQGAYEQYF
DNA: TGTGCCAGCTCACCTTCTCCGGGACAGGGGGCTTACGAGCAGTACTTC

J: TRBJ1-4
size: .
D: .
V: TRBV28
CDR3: CASSSGHFNEKLFF
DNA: TGTGCCAGCAGTTCCGGACACTTCAATGAAAAACTGTTTTTT

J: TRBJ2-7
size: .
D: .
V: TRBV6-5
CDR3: CASSYSMRQKFYEQYF
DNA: TGTGCCAGCAGTTACTCGATGAGACAGAAATTCTACGAGCAGTACTTC

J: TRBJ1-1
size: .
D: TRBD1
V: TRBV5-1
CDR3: CASSLAQLGGQGTEAFF
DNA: TGCGCCAGCAGCTTGGCCCAGCTCGGGGGACAGGGGACTGAAGCTTTCTTT

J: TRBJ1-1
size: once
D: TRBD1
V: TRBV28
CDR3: CASSLTGVGTEAFF
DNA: TGTGCCAGCAGTTTAACAGGGGTAGGGACTGAAGCTTTCTTT

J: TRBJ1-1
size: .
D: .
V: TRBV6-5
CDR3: CASRNRLEAFF
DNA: TGTGCCAGCAGGAATCGACTTGAAGCTTTCTTT

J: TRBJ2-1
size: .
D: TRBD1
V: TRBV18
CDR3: CASSPGDREQFF
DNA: TGTGCCAGCTCACCCGGGGACAGGGAGCAGTTCTTC

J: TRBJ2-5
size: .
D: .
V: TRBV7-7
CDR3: CASSLSGAEETQYF
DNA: TGTGCTAGCAGCTTATCTGGGGCCGAGGAGACCCAGTACTTC

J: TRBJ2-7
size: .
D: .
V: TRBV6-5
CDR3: CASRRRTPKGYEQYF
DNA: TGTGCCAGCAGGCGGCGGACCCCGAAGGGCTACGAGCAGTACTTC

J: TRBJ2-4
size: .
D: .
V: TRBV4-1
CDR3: CASSQVIVQLAVGNIQYF
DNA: TGCGCCAGCAGCCAAGTCATTGTACAGCTGGCTGTCGGAAACATTCAGTACTTC

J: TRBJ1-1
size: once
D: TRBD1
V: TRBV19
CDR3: CASSIADRGDTEAFF
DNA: TGTGCCAGTAGTATAGCGGACAGGGGGGATACTGAAGCTTTCTTT

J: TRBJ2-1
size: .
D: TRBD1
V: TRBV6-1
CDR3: CASSEDRGSYNEQFF
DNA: TGTGCCAGCAGTGAAGACAGGGGTTCGTACAATGAGCAGTTCTTC

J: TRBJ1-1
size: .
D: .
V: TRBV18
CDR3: CASSPQGPGNTEAFF
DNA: TGTGCCAGCTCACCCCAGGGCCCGGGGAACACTGAAGCTTTCTTT

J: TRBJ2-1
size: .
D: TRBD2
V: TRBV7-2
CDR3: CASSTPTSGRAPYNEQFF
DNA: TGTGCCAGCAGCACCCCGACTAGCGGGAGGGCCCCCTACAATGAGCAGTTCTTC

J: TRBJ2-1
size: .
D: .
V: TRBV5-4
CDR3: CASSTGRSSQQFF
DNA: TGTGCCAGCAGCACGGGACGGTCGAGCCAGCAGTTCTTC

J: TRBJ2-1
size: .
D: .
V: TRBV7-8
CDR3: CASYSSGVYNEQFF
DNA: TGTGCCAGCTACTCATCCGGGGTTTACAATGAGCAGTTCTTC

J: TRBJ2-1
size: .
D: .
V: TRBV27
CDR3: CASSLSPHDRRFPNEQFF
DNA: TGTGCCAGCAGTTTATCGCCTCACGACAGGAGATTCCCCAATGAGCAGTTCTTC

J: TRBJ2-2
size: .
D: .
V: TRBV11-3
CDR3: CASSLDRGTGPWGELFF
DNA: TGTGCCAGCAGCTTAGATCGCGGGACCGGTCCATGGGGGGAGCTGTTTTTT

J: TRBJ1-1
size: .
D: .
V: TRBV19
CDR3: CASRRQGNTEAFF
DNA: TGTGCCAGTAGACGGCAGGGTAACACTGAAGCTTTCTTT